A single sample is the source of the 30 T cell receptor beta chains below, sequenced in a study of control samples from healthy donors and cancer patients. Profiled with immunoSEQ multiplex PCR; TCRdb holds only in-frame clones, not every one. Of approximately 100,000 clones in the sample, over 75% were seen once. Material: blood. The receptors originated from a woman aged 40-49 years in good health.

The rearrangement uses TRBV6-2 or TRBV6-3 and TRBJ2-4, with D tentatively TRBD1 (6 bases). Germline lookup yields CDR1 MNHEY and CDR2 SVGEGT. This CDR3 spans 13 amino acids. Trimming stripped 5 bases from V and 9 bases from J, with 14 bases between. This CDR3 reads CASSAAQGSIQYF. In nucleotides, the CDR3 is TGTGCCAGCAGTGCAGCGCAGGGGTCCATTCAGTACTTC.

This chain links TRBV6-5 with TRBJ1-1; D call uncertain. Germline CDR1 and CDR2: MNHEY and SVGAGI. This CDR3 comprises 12 residues. V lost 8 bases, J lost 0 bases, and 7 bases lay in between. The CDR3 is CASSRMNTEAFF. CDR3 DNA sequence: TGTGCCAGCTCCAGGATGAACACTGAAGCTTTCTTT.

The V gene is TRBV9, the J gene TRBJ2-1; D gene ambiguous. The CDR3 extends over 13 amino acids. The germline V and J ends were trimmed by 4 bases and 7 bases, with 12 bases remaining between them. Per germline, CDR1 SGDLS and CDR2 YYNGEE. This CDR3 is CASSTYNRNEQFF. Here the CDR3 DNA reads TGTGCCAGCAGCACCTACAATAGAAATGAGCAGTTCTTC.

The chain is built from TRBV19 and TRBJ1-1; a possible D gene is TRBD1 (5 bases). V shed 6 bases and J shed 4 bases, with 12 bases lying between them. Per germline, CDR1 LNHDA and CDR2 SQIVND (reference sequence). This CDR3 has 13 residues. Written as DNA, the CDR3 is TGTGCCAGTAGATTCAGGGAAGGCACTGAAGCTTTCTTT. It specifies CASRFREGTEAFF.

The chain employs TRBV6-2 or TRBV6-3 and TRBJ2-7, with 10 nucleotides matching TRBD2. This CDR3 comprises 15 residues. Germline lookup yields CDR1 MNHEY and CDR2 SVGEGT. V lost 6 bases to trimming and J lost 0 bases; unmatched junction nucleotides: 5. The CDR3 nucleotides are TGTGCCAGCAGCAGGATAGCGGGGGGCTCCTACGAGCAGTACTTC. Protein product: CASSRIAGGSYEQYF.

This chain links TRBV20-1 with TRBJ2-5; 9 nucleotides match TRBD2. Germline CDR1 DFQATT, CDR2 SNEGSKA (reference sequence). CDR3 length: 16 amino acids. Germline trimming cut 3 bases from V and 1 base from J; bases unmatched to any gene: 9. CDR3 in amino acids: CSASSFLAGTQETQYF. The DNA for the CDR3 is TGCAGTGCTAGTTCCTTCCTAGCGGGGACCCAAGAGACCCAGTACTTC.

The V call is TRBV4-2, the J call TRBJ2-3, with 12 nucleotides matching TRBD2. The CDR3 contains 15 residues. The J segment lost 6 bases and the V segment lost 5 bases, leaving 6 bases of the junction unmatched. Per the germline V gene, CDR1 is LGHNA and CDR2 is YNFKEQ. The CDR3 loop is CASSASGGASDTQYF. Here the CDR3 DNA reads TGTGCCAGCAGCGCTAGCGGGGGGGCCAGTGATACGCAGTATTTT.

This chain connects TRBV27 to TRBJ2-3; 12 nucleotides match TRBD1. The CDR3 is 16 amino acids. The ends lost 5 bases at V and 5 bases at J; junction bases unmatched: 8. Germline CDR1 reads MNHEY; CDR2 reads SMNVEV (reference sequence). The CDR3 DNA reads TGTGCCAGCAGTGATCCGGGACAGGGGGCTAAAGATACGCAGTATTTT. Amino acids: CASSDPGQGAKDTQYF.

The CDR3 reads CATRENTEAFF. Written as DNA, the CDR3 is TGTGCCACCAGGGAGAACACTGAAGCTTTCTTT. This chain uses TRBV5-4 with TRBJ1-1; D is possibly TRBD1 (5 bases). V lost 9 bases and J 1 base, leaving 7 bases between the germline ends. CDR1 SGHNT and CDR2 YYREEE come from the germline V gene (reference sequence). The CDR3 extends over 11 amino acids.

The chain combines TRBV12-5 with TRBJ1-5; maybe TRBD1 (5 bases). V shed 7 bases and J shed 1 base, with 17 bases lying between them. There are 16 residues in the CDR3. Germline CDR1 LGHNT, CDR2 FRNRAP. The CDR3 sequence is CASAIGTTASNQPQHF. CDR3 DNA sequence: TGTGCTAGTGCCATAGGGACGACGGCCAGCAATCAGCCCCAGCATTTT. Using reference TRBV12-5 and TRBJ1-5 for the parts outside the CDR3, the full variable domain is DARVTQTPRHKVTEMGQEVTMRCQPILGHNTVFWYRQTMMQGLELLAYFRNRAPLDDSGMPKDRFSAEMPDATLATLKIQPSEPRDSAVYFCASAIGTTASNQPQHFGDGTRLSIL.

The chain has TRBV25-1 and TRBJ2-5; the match to TRBD2 covers 13 bases. There are 17 residues in the CDR3. Per the germline V gene, CDR1 is MGHDK and CDR2 is SYGVNS. Trimming took 2 bases from V and 2 from J; bases not matched to a gene: 5. The CDR3 spells CASSEGATSGGQETQYF. The CDR3 DNA sequence: TGTGCCAGCAGTGAAGGAGCGACTAGCGGGGGGCAAGAGACCCAGTACTTC.

This rearrangement joins TRBV20-1 to TRBJ2-7; 7 nucleotides line up with TRBD1. V gave up 3 bases and J gave up 3 bases; unmatched junction bases: 8. This CDR3 has 14 residues. Germline V lookup: CDR1 DFQATT, CDR2 SNEGSKA (reference sequence). The CDR3 nucleotides read TGCAGTGCTAGTCGCGGGCAGGGGGTCTACGAGCAGTACTTC. It codes for CSASRGQGVYEQYF.

This sequence joins TRBV19 and TRBJ2-2; D remains ambiguous. This CDR3 comprises 13 residues. V lost 9 bases and J lost 4, with 12 bases in between. Germline-derived CDR1 and CDR2 are LNHDA and SQIVND (reference sequence). For the CDR3, the DNA is TGTGCCAGCCTACCCGAAATCACCGGGGAGCTGTTTTTT. Translating it yields CASLPEITGELFF.

This sequence joins TRBV7-9 and TRBJ2-6; 8 nucleotides match TRBD2. CDR1 and CDR2 from the germline V gene are SEHNR and FQNEAQ (reference sequence). The junction had 7 bases not matched to a gene; V was cut back by 5 bases and J by 4 bases. The CDR3 loop spans 16 amino acids. In DNA form, the CDR3 reads TGTGCCAGCAGCCATGGCGGGGGGAGGGGGGCCAACGTCCTGACTTTC. Translated: CASSHGGGRGANVLTF.

The chain recombines TRBV5-1 with TRBJ2-7; no firm D call. There are 14 residues in the CDR3. V was cut by 4 bases and J by 7 bases, with 18 bases left in between. CDR1 and CDR2 from the germline V gene are SGHRS and YFSETQ. The CDR3 protein is CASSPRTPRKEQYF. The CDR3 coding sequence is TGCGCCAGCAGCCCCCGGACCCCCCGGAAGGAGCAGTACTTC.

This chain uses TRBV3-1 (or the pseudogene TRBV3-2) with TRBJ2-1; 10 bases align to TRBD2. Germline V gene lookup returns CDR1 LGHDT and CDR2 YNNKEL (reference sequence). The CDR3 has 16 residues. Unmatched junction bases numbered 8, after V lost 2 bases and J lost 7 bases. The CDR3 DNA follows: TGTGCCAGCAGCCAACTGACGACTAGCGGGCGGAATGAGCAGTTCTTC. Protein sequence: CASSQLTTSGRNEQFF.

The rearrangement uses TRBV24-1 and TRBJ2-1; maybe TRBD2 (6 bases). The CDR3 runs 17 residues. CDR1 KGHDR and CDR2 SFDVKD come from the germline V gene. Trimming removed 3 bases from V and 0 bases from J, with 14 bases in between. The CDR3 DNA sequence: TGTGCCACCAGTGATCCTAGGGAGGTAGACTCCTACAATGAGCAGTTCTTC. It codes for CATSDPREVDSYNEQFF.

This clone appeared once. This chain connects TRBV20-1 to TRBJ1-6; D is unclear. Germline V gene data show CDR1 as DFQATT and CDR2 as SNEGSKA (reference sequence). Deletions cut 4 bases from V and 15 bases from J, with 10 bases between. The CDR3 runs to 10 residues. In DNA form, the CDR3 reads TGCAGTGCTAACAGTGGGCTCCTCCACTTT. Translation: CSANSGLLHF.

V and J are TRBV5-6 and TRBJ1-1; the D gene is possibly TRBD1 (6 bases). The germline V gene encodes CDR1 SGHDT and CDR2 YYEEEE. The CDR3 runs to 13 residues. Trimming cost V 4 bases and J 6 bases, with 13 bases left between them. The CDR3 sequence: CASSGGTISEAFF. As DNA, the CDR3 is TGTGCCAGCAGCGGAGGGACAATCTCTGAAGCTTTCTTT.

This clone was recorded once. V usage is TRBV19 and J usage is TRBJ1-2; TRBD1 matches at 8 bases. Per the germline V gene, CDR1 is LNHDA and CDR2 is SQIVND (reference sequence). This CDR3 contains 16 residues. Unmatched junction bases numbered 13, after V lost 6 bases and J lost 4 bases. CDR3 protein: CASSLETGATAYGYTF. As DNA, the CDR3 is TGTGCCAGTAGCCTTGAGACAGGGGCTACCGCCTATGGCTACACCTTC.

The chain recombines TRBV7-2 with TRBJ1-4; TRBD1 matches at 8 bases. Looked up from germline, CDR1 is SGHTA and CDR2 is FQGNSA. The V and J ends lost 3 bases and 5 bases, in that order; junction bases with no gene match: 2. CDR3 length: 14 residues. This CDR3 is CASSFQGANEKLFF. The CDR3 nucleotides read TGTGCCAGCAGCTTTCAGGGGGCGAATGAAAAACTGTTTTTT.

This chain links TRBV29-1 with TRBJ1-2, with D hard to call. This CDR3 contains 13 residues. Trimming removed 4 bases at V and 4 bases at J, with 13 bases between. The V gene's germline CDR1 is SQVTM and CDR2 ANQGSEA. The CDR3 DNA reads as TGCAGCGTTGTCACGCCAGCCGGCTATGGCTACACCTTC. Translating gives CSVVTPAGYGYTF.

The J gene is TRBJ2-1, the V gene TRBV7-6; 15 bases are a match to TRBD2. Germline values: CDR1 SGHVS, CDR2 FNYEAQ. The V segment lost 4 bases and the J segment 5 bases; nucleotides outside the gene matches: 9. There are 18 residues in the CDR3. The chain's CDR3 is CASSWGLAGGTGDNEQFF. The CDR3 DNA sequence: TGTGCCAGCAGCTGGGGACTAGCGGGGGGCACGGGCGACAATGAGCAGTTCTTC.

The V call is TRBV4-2, the J call TRBJ1-3; the D is unclear. This CDR3 is 15 amino acids long. V shed 3 bases and J shed 2 bases, with 11 bases lying between them. Per germline, CDR1 LGHNA and CDR2 YNFKEQ. This chain's CDR3 is CASSQPGNTGNTIYF. DNA for the CDR3: TGTGCCAGCAGCCAGCCTGGGAATACTGGAAACACCATATATTTT.

V and J are TRBV7-2 and TRBJ1-1, with 7 bases that match TRBD1. Germline trimming cut 5 bases from V and 4 bases from J; bases unmatched to any gene: 10. CDR1 and CDR2 (germline): SGHTA, FQGNSA. The CDR3 covers 15 residues. CDR3 sequence: CASSIQGGASTEAFF. The CDR3 DNA follows: TGTGCCAGCAGCATCCAGGGGGGGGCTAGCACTGAAGCTTTCTTT.

This clone was seen only a few times. The chain combines TRBV19 with TRBJ1-5, with 9 bases lining up with TRBD1. Germline V gene lookup returns CDR1 LNHDA and CDR2 SQIVND (reference sequence). V shed 5 bases and J 6 bases; nucleotides not matched to a gene: 8. The CDR3 sequence is 15 residues long. The CDR3: CASSPPDRGAQPQHF. CDR3 nucleotides: TGTGCCAGTAGTCCCCCCGACAGGGGGGCTCAGCCCCAGCATTTT.

The CDR3 region has the DNA TGTGCCAGCAGCTTAGTTCCGGGACAGAGCTCTGGAAACACCATATATTTT. Amino acid sequence: CASSLVPGQSSGNTIYF. The chain recombines TRBV7-6 with TRBJ1-3; 7 bases align to TRBD1. The germline CDR1 and CDR2 sequences are SGHVS and FNYEAQ. This CDR3 comprises 17 residues. With 1 base clipped from V and 0 bases from J, the junction kept 6 bases outside the gene matches.

V and J are TRBV5-1 and TRBJ1-1; the D is unclear. The CDR3 runs 12 residues. CDR1 is SGHRS, CDR2 YFSETQ, per germline. Trimming removed 4 bases from V and 7 bases from J, with 11 bases in between. The CDR3 coding sequence is TGCGCCAGCAGCACGGAAGGGTTTGAAGCTTTCTTT. Translation gives CASSTEGFEAFF.

This chain uses TRBV2 with TRBJ2-1; 11 nucleotides line up with TRBD1. The V gene end was trimmed by 6 bases and the J gene end by 6 bases; junction bases not matched to a gene: 10. From germline, CDR1 is SNHLY and CDR2 FYNNEI. The CDR3 totals 16 residues. This CDR3 reads CASSRTGTGGANEQFF. CDR3 DNA sequence: TGTGCCAGCAGCCGCACCGGGACAGGGGGGGCCAATGAGCAGTTCTTC.

This clone was counted only a few times. V is TRBV29-1 and J is TRBJ2-7, with D possibly called TRBD1 or TRBD2 (5 bases each). Trimming left V 6 bases short and J 2 bases short, with 11 bases between. CDR1 is SQVTM, CDR2 ANQGSEA, per germline. There are 12 residues in the CDR3. The CDR3 coding sequence is TGCAGCGTCCGGGACGGAGCCTACGAGCAGTACTTC. Translation: CSVRDGAYEQYF.